What follows are 24 T cell receptor beta chains derived from one specimen sequenced in a study of identical twins. TCRdb re-called the 5' RACE reads through MiXCR, storing one row per CDR3 protein. The data contain around 370,000 distinct CDR3 sequences, about 10% of them singletons. Sequencing was performed on naive T cells sorted from blood. The receptors here all came from a woman aged 50 to 60 in good health.

The chain is built from TRBV12-3 or TRBV12-4 and TRBJ2-1; the D call may be TRBD1 or TRBD2 (5 bases each). The CDR3 is 15 amino acids. The V gene lost 4 bases and the J gene lost 4 bases, with 14 bases spanning the gap. The DNA for the CDR3 is TGTGCCAGCAGTTCCGGGACGATGCTTTACAATGAGCAGTTCTTC. Its translation: CASSSGTMLYNEQFF.

This clonotype was seen more than once but under ten times. V is TRBV5-1 and J is TRBJ2-2; D may be TRBD2 (6 bases). The CDR3 length is 13 residues. The germline CDR1 and CDR2 sequences are SGHRS and YFSETQ. The V gene lost 6 bases and the J gene lost 5 bases, with 11 bases spanning the gap. The CDR3, as DNA: TGCGCCAGCAAGGCGGGAATTACCGGGGAGCTGTTTTTT. This codes for CASKAGITGELFF.

V is TRBV2 and J is TRBJ2-5, with a tentative D call TRBD1 (5 bases). The V and J ends lost 5 bases and 1 base respectively, with 8 bases between them. Looked up from germline, CDR1 is SNHLY and CDR2 is FYNNEI. There are 13 residues in the CDR3. CDR3 nucleotide sequence: TGTGCCAGCAGTCCGGACACCCAAGAGACCCAGTACTTC. Residues: CASSPDTQETQYF.

The J gene is TRBJ2-5, the V gene TRBV6-2 or TRBV6-3; 7 positions match TRBD2. CDR3 length equals 14 residues. Germline V gives CDR1 MNHEY, CDR2 SVGEGT. J lost 3 bases, V lost 8 bases, and 9 bases had no gene match. The CDR3 sequence is CASGASGLKETQYF. Written as DNA, the CDR3 is TGTGCCAGCGGAGCTAGCGGACTTAAAGAGACCCAGTACTTC.

V is TRBV12-3 or TRBV12-4 and J is TRBJ2-3, with 11 bases that match TRBD2. The CDR3 sequence is 15 residues long. After removal of 6 bases from V and 4 bases from J, the junction contained 6 bases not matched to a gene. The CDR3: CASRSQTSGADTQYF. CDR3 nucleotide sequence: TGTGCCAGCAGATCTCAGACTAGCGGGGCAGATACGCAGTATTTT.

This clonotype was counted many times. This sequence joins TRBV4-1 and TRBJ2-7, with 7 bases identical to TRBD2. The CDR3 is 16 residues long. Germline trimming cut 2 bases from V and 0 bases from J; bases unmatched to any gene: 7. CDR1 and CDR2 (germline): MGHRA, YSYEKL. For the CDR3, the DNA is TGCGCCAGCAGCCAAATAACTAGCGCGAGCTCCTACGAGCAGTACTTC. Translation gives CASSQITSASSYEQYF.

This clonotype has just a few counts. This sequence joins TRBV29-1 and TRBJ1-5; D gene uncertain. This CDR3 spans 12 amino acids. V lost 6 bases and J 3 bases, leaving 9 bases between the germline ends. Germline assignment: CDR1 SQVTM and CDR2 ANQGSEA. The CDR3: CSVREPNQPQHF. CDR3 in DNA: TGCAGCGTCCGGGAGCCCAATCAGCCCCAGCATTTT.

This clonotype has at least ten counts. This chain links TRBV3-1 with TRBJ1-1; D may be TRBD1 (5 bases). The CDR3 has 13 amino acids. V lost 5 bases and J lost 6, with 13 bases in between. Germline V CDR1 and CDR2: LGHDT, YNNKEL (reference sequence). CDR3 nucleotide sequence: TGTGCCAGCAGCTTTAGACGGGGCGCTGAAGCTTTCTTT. Residues: CASSFRRGAEAFF.

This clonotype appeared a few times. The chain couples TRBV11-2 to TRBJ1-1; TRBD1 is a possible D gene (5 bases). Trimming shortened V by 6 bases and J by 0 bases, and 17 bases separated the two germline ends. From germline, CDR1 is SGHAT and CDR2 FQNNGV. The CDR3 contains 16 residues. The CDR3: CASSITRGAMNTEAFF. The CDR3 DNA reads as TGTGCCAGCAGTATCACACGCGGGGCCATGAACACTGAAGCTTTCTTT.

This chain links TRBV20-1 with TRBJ1-5; 8 bases match TRBD1. This CDR3 spans 14 amino acids. Germline CDR1 is DFQATT and CDR2 is SNEGSKA (reference sequence). The J segment lost 7 bases and the V segment lost 1 base, leaving 6 bases of the junction unmatched. The CDR3 bases are TGCAGTGCTAGAGTCGGACAGGGCTCCCAGCCCCAGCATTTT. It encodes CSARVGQGSQPQHF.

This clonotype was counted only a few times. The rearrangement links TRBV3-1 to TRBJ2-3; D remains ambiguous. This CDR3 has 14 residues. From germline, CDR1 is LGHDT and CDR2 YNNKEL (reference sequence). V lost 4 bases and J 2 bases, leaving 10 bases between the germline ends. CDR3 sequence reads: CASSRGPSTDTQYF. CDR3 DNA: TGTGCCAGCAGCCGCGGCCCATCCACAGATACGCAGTATTTT.

The chain joins TRBV29-1 to TRBJ2-2; no definite D call. The CDR3 has 13 residues. Trimming cost V 5 bases and J 2 bases, with 9 bases left between them. Germline V CDR1 and CDR2: SQVTM, ANQGSEA. The CDR3: CSVHRSNTGELFF. The CDR3 DNA reads TGCAGCGTTCATAGGTCTAACACCGGGGAGCTGTTTTTT.

The chain joins TRBV11-2 to TRBJ2-1; D is possibly TRBD2 (6 bases). Trimming cost V 5 bases and J 10 bases, with 12 bases left between them. Per germline, CDR1 SGHAT and CDR2 FQNNGV. The CDR3 runs to 12 residues. This CDR3 reads CASSISGGEQFF. CDR3 DNA: TGTGCCAGCAGCATTAGCGGCGGGGAGCAGTTCTTC.

This clonotype was picked up a small number of times. Here the CDR3 DNA reads TGTGCCAGCACCAGACAGGGGAGCACTGAAGCTTTCTTT. Its protein is CASTRQGSTEAFF. V is TRBV12-3 or TRBV12-4 and J is TRBJ1-1; TRBD1 agrees at 8 bases. This CDR3 region has 13 residues. V was pared by 7 bases and J by 4 bases, with 5 bases of the junction left unmatched.

V gene TRBV7-9 combines with J gene TRBJ1-1; a possible D gene is TRBD1 (6 bases). With 3 bases removed from V and 10 bases from J, the gap between germline ends came to 15 bases. Per the germline V gene, CDR1 is SEHNR and CDR2 is FQNEAQ (reference sequence). This CDR3 has 13 amino acids. CDR3 sequence reads: CASSFSGGGGAFF. The CDR3 DNA is TGTGCCAGCAGCTTTAGCGGGGGCGGGGGAGCTTTCTTT.

V is TRBV4-1 and J is TRBJ1-5, with 10 bases matching TRBD1. V shed 1 base, J shed 7 bases, and the junction held 7 bases outside the gene matches. The CDR3 has 16 amino acids. The germline V gene encodes CDR1 MGHRA and CDR2 YSYEKL. The CDR3 sequence is CASSQVETGGRQPQHF. CDR3 in DNA: TGCGCCAGCAGCCAAGTTGAGACAGGGGGCAGACAGCCCCAGCATTTT.

The chain combines TRBV3-1 with TRBJ2-1, with unresolved D. V shed 0 bases and J shed 5 bases, with 2 bases lying between them. Germline lookup yields CDR1 LGHDT and CDR2 YNNKEL (reference sequence). CDR3 size: 12 residues. CDR3 in amino acids: CASSQEDNEQFF. CDR3 nucleotide sequence: TGTGCCAGCAGCCAAGAGGACAATGAGCAGTTCTTC.

The rearrangement uses TRBV27 and TRBJ1-5; a possible D gene is TRBD1 (5 bases). This CDR3 region has 15 residues. V lost 2 bases to trimming and J lost 0 bases, with 8 bases between them. CDR1 and CDR2 from the germline V gene are MNHEY and SMNVEV (reference sequence). The CDR3 spells CASSLRGPSNQPQHF. The CDR3 DNA reads TGTGCCAGCAGTTTAAGGGGACCTAGCAATCAGCCCCAGCATTTT.

This clonotype has at least ten counts. The V and J genes are TRBV5-4 and TRBJ1-2, with TRBD1 matching over 7 bases. The trim removed 3 bases at V and 2 bases at J, leaving 7 bases unmatched. CDR3 length equals 15 residues. The germline V gene has CDR1 SGHNT and CDR2 YYREEE (reference sequence). The CDR3 spells CASSSPGTVNYGYTF. CDR3 in DNA: TGTGCCAGCAGCTCACCTGGGACAGTGAACTATGGCTACACCTTC.

This clonotype was detected many times. The chain carries TRBV10-3 and TRBJ2-7, with 11 bases lining up with TRBD1. Per the germline V gene, CDR1 is ENHRY and CDR2 is SYGVKD. CDR3 length equals 15 residues. V shed 5 bases, J shed 5 bases, and the junction held 8 bases outside the gene matches. CDR3 amino acids: CAISYGQGAFNEQYF. DNA of the CDR3: TGTGCCATCAGTTACGGACAGGGGGCGTTTAACGAGCAGTACTTC.

The rearrangement uses TRBV29-1 and TRBJ2-5; TRBD1 or TRBD2 may be the D gene (5 bases each). The germline CDR1 and CDR2 sequences are SQVTM and ANQGSEA. Trimming shortened V by 0 bases and J by 2 bases, and 16 bases separated the two germline ends. This CDR3 has 16 residues. In DNA, the CDR3 is TGCAGCGTTGAAGATGATATGGGGGTTCGGCAAGAGACCCAGTACTTC. It yields the protein CSVEDDMGVRQETQYF. Complete variable domain (other parts from reference TRBV29-1 and TRBJ2-5): SAVISQKPSRDICQRGTSLTIQCQVDSQVTMMFWYRQQPGQSLTLIATANQGSEATYESGFVIDKFPISRPNLTFSTLTVSNMSPEDSSIYLCSVEDDMGVRQETQYFGPGTRLLVL.

This clonotype was counted a few times. The chain joins TRBV12-3 or TRBV12-4 to TRBJ2-7, with 7 bases aligning to TRBD2. V shed 4 bases, J shed 7 bases, and the junction held 10 bases outside the gene matches. There are 14 residues in the CDR3. The DNA for the CDR3 is TGTGCCAGCAGTTCCACACGGGGGGTCGGGGAGCAGTACTTC. This encodes CASSSTRGVGEQYF.

This clonotype was found a few times. This chain's CDR3 is CAWTSGTSGSDTQYF. CDR3 sequence (DNA): TGTGCCTGGACCTCCGGGACTAGCGGATCAGATACGCAGTATTTT. This chain links TRBV30 with TRBJ2-3, with 11 bases aligning to TRBD2. The CDR3 has 15 amino acids. J gave up 4 bases and V 4 bases, and 7 bases lay outside the gene matches. Germline V gene data show CDR1 as GTSNPN and CDR2 as SVGIG (reference sequence).

This clonotype was seen a handful of times. The chain joins TRBV6-5 to TRBJ1-5; D is possibly TRBD1 (6 bases). The germline V gene encodes CDR1 MNHEY and CDR2 SVGAGI. V gave up 5 bases and J gave up 9 bases, with 14 bases separating them. The CDR3 runs to 13 residues. The CDR3 DNA follows: TGTGCCAGCAGTCCACAGGGACTCACGCCCCAGCATTTT. As protein: CASSPQGLTPQHF.